This T cell receptor beta chain was observed in a study of blood T cell repertoires in COVID-19. At the level of the study: Samples taken during acute and convalescent COVID-19 were collected in the United States, Italy and Spain.

V lost 0 bases, J lost 1 base, and 10 bases lay in between. The CDR3 spans 15 residues. The germline V gene has CDR1 SGHTA and CDR2 FQGNSA. In the authors' methods: Estimation of nucleated cell counts was performed using reference gene primer amplification. Sequencing was performed with immunoSEQ multiplex PCR; in TCRdb, only in-frame clones are kept and a portion is missing. That table is the source of V, J and clone size, and D and trimming were worked out from the DNA. Of 70,000 to 75,000 clones in the sample, around three quarters were seen once. The chain couples TRBV7-2 to TRBJ2-7; D ambiguous. Input material: peripheral blood. The TCR originated in a man aged 55-75 years with active or convalescent COVID-19. The CDR3 region has the DNA TGTGCCAGCAGCTTAGCTTACAACCCGTCCTACGAGCAGTACTTC. Protein: CASSLAYNPSYEQYF.